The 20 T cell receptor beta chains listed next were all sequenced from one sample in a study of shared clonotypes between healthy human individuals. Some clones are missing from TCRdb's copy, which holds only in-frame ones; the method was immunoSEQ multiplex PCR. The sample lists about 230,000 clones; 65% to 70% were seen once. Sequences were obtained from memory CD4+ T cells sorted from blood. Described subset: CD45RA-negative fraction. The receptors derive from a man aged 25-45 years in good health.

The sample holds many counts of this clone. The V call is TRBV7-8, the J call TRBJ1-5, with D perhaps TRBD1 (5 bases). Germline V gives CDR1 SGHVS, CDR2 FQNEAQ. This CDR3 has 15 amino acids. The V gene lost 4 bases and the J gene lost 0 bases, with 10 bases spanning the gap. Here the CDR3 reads CASSSGRVSNQPQHF. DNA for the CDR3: TGTGCCAGCAGCTCGGGACGGGTTAGCAATCAGCCCCAGCATTTT.

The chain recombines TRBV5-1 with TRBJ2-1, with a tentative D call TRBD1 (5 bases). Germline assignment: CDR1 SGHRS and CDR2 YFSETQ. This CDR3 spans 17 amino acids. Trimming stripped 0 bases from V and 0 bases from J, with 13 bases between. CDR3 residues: CASSLGQTQSSYNEQFF. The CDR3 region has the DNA TGCGCCAGCAGCTTGGGACAGACCCAAAGCTCCTACAATGAGCAGTTCTTC. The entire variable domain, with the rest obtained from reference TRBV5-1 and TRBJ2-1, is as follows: KAGVTQTPRYLIKTRGQQVTLSCSPISGHRSVSWYQQTPGQGLQFLFEYFSETQRNKGNFPGRFSGRQFSNSRSEMNVSTLELGDSALYLCASSLGQTQSSYNEQFFGPGTRLTVL.

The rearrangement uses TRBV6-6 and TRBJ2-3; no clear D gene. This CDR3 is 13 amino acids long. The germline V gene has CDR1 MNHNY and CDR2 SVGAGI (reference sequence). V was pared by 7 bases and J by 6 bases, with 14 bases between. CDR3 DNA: TGTGCCAGCACCGCCGCTGGGGTGGATACGCAGTATTTT. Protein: CASTAAGVDTQYF.

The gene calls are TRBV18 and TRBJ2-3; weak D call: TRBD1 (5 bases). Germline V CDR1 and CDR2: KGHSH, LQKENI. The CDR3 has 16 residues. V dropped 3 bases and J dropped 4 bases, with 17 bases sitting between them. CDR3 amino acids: CASSPGHLQLADTQYF. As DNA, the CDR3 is TGTGCCAGCTCACCTGGACACCTCCAGCTGGCAGATACGCAGTATTTT.

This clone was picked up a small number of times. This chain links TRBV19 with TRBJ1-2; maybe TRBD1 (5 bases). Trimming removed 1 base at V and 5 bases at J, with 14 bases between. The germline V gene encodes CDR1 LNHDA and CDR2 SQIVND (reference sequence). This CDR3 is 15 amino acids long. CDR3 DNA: TGTGCCAGTAGTATAGCGACCGGGACCGATTATGGCTACACCTTC. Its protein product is CASSIATGTDYGYTF.

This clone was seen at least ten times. CDR3 region: CASSQTGTAFF. Here the CDR3 DNA reads TGTGCCAGCAGCCAGACAGGGACGGCTTTCTTT. This sequence joins TRBV14 and TRBJ1-1; 7 bases agree with TRBD1. The CDR3 consists of 11 residues. CDR1 is SGHDN and CDR2 is FVKESK in the germline V gene. V was clipped by 3 bases and J by 11 bases; unmatched bases: 3.

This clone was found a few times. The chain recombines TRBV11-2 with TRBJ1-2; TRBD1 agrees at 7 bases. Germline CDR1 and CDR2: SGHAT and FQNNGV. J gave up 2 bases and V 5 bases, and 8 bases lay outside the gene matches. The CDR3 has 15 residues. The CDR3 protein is CASSLNRGVNYGYTF. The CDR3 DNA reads TGTGCCAGCAGCCTTAACAGGGGAGTGAACTATGGCTACACCTTC.

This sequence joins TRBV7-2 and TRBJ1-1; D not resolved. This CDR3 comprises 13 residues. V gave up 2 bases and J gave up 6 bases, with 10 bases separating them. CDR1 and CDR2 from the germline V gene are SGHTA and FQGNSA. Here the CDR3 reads CASSLSSGAEAFF. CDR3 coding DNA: TGTGCCAGCAGCTTATCCTCCGGGGCTGAAGCTTTCTTT.

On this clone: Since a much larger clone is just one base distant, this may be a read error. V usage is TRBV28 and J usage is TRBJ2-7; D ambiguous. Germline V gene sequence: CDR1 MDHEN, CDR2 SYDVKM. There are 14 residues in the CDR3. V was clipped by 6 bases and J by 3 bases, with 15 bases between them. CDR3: CASRTTGYGYEQYF. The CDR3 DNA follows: TGTGCCAGCAGAACCACGGGCTACGGCTACGAGCAGTACTTC.

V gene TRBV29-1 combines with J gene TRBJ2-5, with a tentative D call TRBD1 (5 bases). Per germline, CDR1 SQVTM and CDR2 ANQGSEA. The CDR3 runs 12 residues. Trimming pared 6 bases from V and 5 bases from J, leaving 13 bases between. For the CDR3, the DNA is TGCAGCGTCGGACAAGGCTGGGAGACCCAGTACTTC. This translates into CSVGQGWETQYF.

The CDR3 is CASGSGSYNEQFF. The CDR3 DNA reads as TGTGCCAGCGGGAGCGGGAGTTACAATGAGCAGTTCTTC. V and J are TRBV14 and TRBJ2-1; the match to TRBD2 covers 8 bases. Germline V CDR1 and CDR2: SGHDN, FVKESK. The CDR3 covers 13 residues. Trimming cost V 8 bases and J 4 bases; bases outside gene matches: 4.

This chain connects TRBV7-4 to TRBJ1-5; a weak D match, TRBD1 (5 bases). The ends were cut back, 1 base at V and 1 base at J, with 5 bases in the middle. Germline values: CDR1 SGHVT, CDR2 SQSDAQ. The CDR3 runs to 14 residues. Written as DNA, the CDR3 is TGTGCCAGCAGCTTAGAGGGGAGCAATCAGCCCCAGCATTTT. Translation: CASSLEGSNQPQHF.

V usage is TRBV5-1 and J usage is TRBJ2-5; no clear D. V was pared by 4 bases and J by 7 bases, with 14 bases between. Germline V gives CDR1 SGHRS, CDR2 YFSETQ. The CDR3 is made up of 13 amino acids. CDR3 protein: CASSPQEWGTQYF. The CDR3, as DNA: TGCGCCAGCAGCCCCCAGGAGTGGGGGACCCAGTACTTC.

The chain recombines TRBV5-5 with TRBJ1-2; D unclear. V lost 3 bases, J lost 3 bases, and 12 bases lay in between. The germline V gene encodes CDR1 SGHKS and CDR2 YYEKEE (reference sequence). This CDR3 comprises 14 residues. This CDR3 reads CASSSIGSHYGYTF. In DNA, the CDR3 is TGTGCCAGCAGCTCTATAGGGTCTCACTATGGCTACACCTTC.

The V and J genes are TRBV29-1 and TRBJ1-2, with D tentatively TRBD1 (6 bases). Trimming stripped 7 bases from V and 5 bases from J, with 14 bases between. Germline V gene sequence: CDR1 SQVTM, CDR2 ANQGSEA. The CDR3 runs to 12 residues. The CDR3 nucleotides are TGCAGCGCCCAAGGGCAGGGGTATGGCTACACCTTC. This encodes CSAQGQGYGYTF.

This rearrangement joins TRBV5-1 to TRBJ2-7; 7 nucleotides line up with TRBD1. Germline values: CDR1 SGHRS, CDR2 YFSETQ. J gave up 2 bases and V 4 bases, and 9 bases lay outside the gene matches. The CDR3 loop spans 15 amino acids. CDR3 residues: CASSPGQARAYEQYF. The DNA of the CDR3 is TGCGCCAGCAGCCCCGGACAGGCCCGAGCCTACGAGCAGTACTTC.

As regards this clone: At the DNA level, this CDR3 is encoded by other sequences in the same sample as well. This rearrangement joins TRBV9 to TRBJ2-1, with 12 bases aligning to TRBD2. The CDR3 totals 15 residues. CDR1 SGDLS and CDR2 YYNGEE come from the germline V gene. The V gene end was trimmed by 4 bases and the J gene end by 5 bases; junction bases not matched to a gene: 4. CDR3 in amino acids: CASSPRLAGDNEQFF. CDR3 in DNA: TGTGCCAGCAGCCCTCGACTAGCGGGAGACAATGAGCAGTTCTTC.

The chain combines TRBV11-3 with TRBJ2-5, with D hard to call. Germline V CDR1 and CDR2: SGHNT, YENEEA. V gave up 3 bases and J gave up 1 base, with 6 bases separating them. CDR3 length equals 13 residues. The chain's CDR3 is CASSLQGQETQYF. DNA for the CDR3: TGTGCCAGCAGCTTGCAAGGCCAAGAGACCCAGTACTTC.

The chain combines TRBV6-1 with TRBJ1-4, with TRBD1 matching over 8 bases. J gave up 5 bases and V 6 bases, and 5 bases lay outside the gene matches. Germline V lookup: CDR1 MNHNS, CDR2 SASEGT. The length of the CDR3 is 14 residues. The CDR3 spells CASRRTGRNEKLFF. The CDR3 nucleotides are TGTGCCAGCAGGCGGACAGGGAGGAATGAAAAACTGTTTTTT.

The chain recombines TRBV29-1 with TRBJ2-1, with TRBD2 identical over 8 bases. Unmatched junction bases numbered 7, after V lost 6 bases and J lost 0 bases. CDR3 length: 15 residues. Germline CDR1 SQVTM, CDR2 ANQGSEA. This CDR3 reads CSVNSGVPSYNEQFF. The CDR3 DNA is TGCAGCGTCAATAGCGGGGTCCCCTCCTACAATGAGCAGTTCTTC.